What follows are 13 T cell receptor beta chains derived from one specimen sequenced in a study of blood T cell repertoires in COVID-19. Clones were sequenced by immunoSEQ multiplex PCR, and TCRdb holds only the in-frame ones, with some missing. This repertoire shows approximately 300,000 clones, 85% to 90% found once; its top ten account for roughly 3.9%. Sequencing input: peripheral blood. All receptors come from a woman in her forties with acute or convalescent COVID-19.

This clone was seen only once. The chain joins TRBV27 to TRBJ1-1; TRBD1 might be the D (6 bases). V lost 2 bases to trimming and J lost 5 bases, with 15 bases between them. Germline CDR1 is MNHEY and CDR2 is SMNVEV (reference sequence). This CDR3 has 15 residues. The CDR3 here is CASSLKQVRGTEAFF. The DNA for the CDR3 is TGTGCCAGCAGTTTAAAGCAAGTAAGGGGGACTGAAGCTTTCTTT.

The gene calls are TRBV19 and TRBJ1-3, with 8 bases lining up with TRBD1. Losses at the gene ends were 8 bases for V and 4 bases for J; bases not matched to a gene: 10. From germline, CDR1 is LNHDA and CDR2 SQIVND (reference sequence). This CDR3 comprises 15 residues. The CDR3 DNA sequence: TGTGCCAGTCGGGTCACAGGGGGTCCGGGAAACACCATATATTTT. Translation: CASRVTGGPGNTIYF.

The table lists this clone with a count of one. The V gene is TRBV19, the J gene TRBJ1-2, with D unclear. Germline loops: CDR1 LNHDA, CDR2 SQIVND (reference sequence). V lost 7 bases and J 3 bases, leaving 18 bases between the germline ends. The CDR3 totals 15 residues. CDR3 amino acids: CASISPGKGYYGYTF. The CDR3 nucleotides read TGTGCCAGTATCTCACCGGGGAAAGGGTACTATGGCTACACCTTC.

The rearrangement uses TRBV7-2 and TRBJ2-2; 9 bases fit TRBD1. Germline CDR1 and CDR2: SGHTA and FQGNSA. Losses at the gene ends were 3 bases for V and 6 bases for J; bases not matched to a gene: 5. The CDR3 length is 15 residues. The CDR3 nucleotides read TGTGCCAGCAGCTTCGGGACAGGGCGTCCCGGGGAGCTGTTTTTT. Translating it yields CASSFGTGRPGELFF.

The table lists this clone with a count of one. The J gene is TRBJ1-1, the V gene TRBV7-9, with D maybe TRBD1 (5 bases). CDR3 length equals 15 residues. Germline CDR1 is SEHNR and CDR2 is FQNEAQ (reference sequence). V lost 1 base and J 6 bases, leaving 15 bases between the germline ends. CDR3 region: CASSLGGGSIAEAFF. CDR3 nucleotides: TGTGCCAGCAGCTTAGGGGGGGGATCGATCGCTGAAGCTTTCTTT.

The V call is TRBV5-1, the J call TRBJ1-5; weak D call: TRBD1 (5 bases). The ends were cut back, 1 base at V and 2 bases at J, with 13 bases in the middle. CDR1 SGHRS and CDR2 YFSETQ come from the germline V gene. The CDR3 extends over 16 amino acids. The CDR3 loop reads CASSLSGLQGNQPQHF. In DNA, the CDR3 is TGCGCCAGCAGCTTGTCAGGGCTTCAAGGCAATCAGCCCCAGCATTTT.

The J gene is TRBJ2-5, the V gene TRBV12-3 or TRBV12-4; 8 bases agree with TRBD1. V shed 6 bases, J shed 5 bases, and the junction held 5 bases outside the gene matches. CDR3 length equals 13 residues. The CDR3 DNA reads TGTGCCAGCAGGCAGGGGGCGCGGGAGACCCAGTACTTC. Its protein is CASRQGARETQYF.

The rearrangement uses TRBV7-8 and TRBJ1-2, with D perhaps TRBD1 (6 bases). In germline, CDR1 is SGHVS, CDR2 FQNEAQ. CDR3 length: 16 residues. The germline V and J ends were trimmed by 1 base and 9 bases, with 21 bases remaining between them. CDR3 protein: CASSLEGQGRLISYTF. CDR3 DNA: TGTGCCAGCAGCTTAGAGGGCCAGGGGCGCCTTATAAGCTACACCTTC.

This chain uses TRBV4-2 with TRBJ1-1, with 8 positions matching TRBD1. CDR3 length: 15 amino acids. Germline CDR1 and CDR2: LGHNA and YNFKEQ. The J segment lost 3 bases and the V segment lost 4 bases, leaving 7 bases of the junction unmatched. The CDR3 loop is CASSPWTGKDTEAFF. The CDR3, as DNA: TGTGCCAGCAGCCCCTGGACAGGGAAGGACACTGAAGCTTTCTTT.

In nucleotides, the CDR3 is TGTGCCAGCAGCTTAATGGGCGGGGCAGAGACCCAGTACTTC. Encoded protein: CASSLMGGAETQYF. V usage is TRBV7-3 and J usage is TRBJ2-5; D is perhaps TRBD2 (6 bases). The CDR3 is 14 amino acids. Germline loops: CDR1 SGHTA, CDR2 FQGTGA. The V end lost 1 base, the J end lost 4 bases, and 10 bases lay between the germline ends.

This chain connects TRBV30 to TRBJ1-4, with TRBD1 matching over 7 bases. This CDR3 comprises 16 residues. Germline V lookup: CDR1 GTSNPN, CDR2 SVGIG (reference sequence). The junction had 7 bases not matched to a gene; V was cut back by 3 bases and J by 0 bases. The CDR3 protein is CAWSQKGQTTNEKLFF. The CDR3 DNA reads TGTGCCTGGAGCCAAAAGGGACAGACAACTAATGAAAAACTGTTTTTT.

V and J are TRBV19 and TRBJ2-2, with 10 bases lining up with TRBD2. Looked up from germline, CDR1 is LNHDA and CDR2 is SQIVND (reference sequence). The CDR3 is 17 residues long. V shed 1 base and J 4 bases; nucleotides not matched to a gene: 6. CDR3 in amino acids: CASSIGAGGRSTGELFF. As DNA, the CDR3 is TGTGCCAGTAGTATAGGAGCGGGGGGGCGAAGCACCGGGGAGCTGTTTTTT.

The J gene is TRBJ1-4, the V gene TRBV6-5; 12 bases are shared with TRBD1. V gave up 0 bases and J gave up 8 bases; unmatched junction bases: 4. The CDR3 spans 16 residues. Germline V gives CDR1 MNHEY, CDR2 SVGAGI. The CDR3 DNA follows: TGTGCCAGCAGTTACTCGAGGGGACAGGGGGCGGAAAAACTGTTTTTT. It encodes CASSYSRGQGAEKLFF.